This is a list of T cell receptor beta chains from one sample in a study of T cells after yellow fever vaccination. TCRdb passed the 5' RACE reads through MiXCR, listing each CDR3 protein once. The data hold a few hundred thousand distinct CDR3 sequences, with about 5% observed a single time. Source: CD4+ T cells sorted from PBMCs, taken on the day of the yellow fever booster vaccination. All receptors come from a man between 18 and 35 years old who received the YFV17D yellow fever vaccine. The CDR3 runs from the conserved cysteine through the conserved F or W. The D gene is left open where the match is weak. Clone size is not always given. Where it is, it says once, few, many or a class for expanded clones.

J gene,V gene,D gene,clone size,CDR3 DNA,CDR3 protein
TRBJ2-2,TRBV20-1,NA,many,TGCAGTGCTAGTGCGGGGGCCTACACCGGGGAGCTGTTTTTT,CSASAGAYTGELFF
TRBJ2-1,TRBV9,TRBD1,NA,TGTGCCAGCAGCGTAGGAGCTCGGGGGACAGGTTACAATGAGCAGTTCTTC,CASSVGARGTGYNEQFF
TRBJ1-2,TRBV9,NA,NA,TGTGCCAGCAGCGTAACTGGGGATCCCTACTATGGCTACACCTTC,CASSVTGDPYYGYTF
TRBJ2-5,TRBV19,NA,few,TGTGCCAGTAGTCCGGCGGGACCATCAAAGACCCAGTACTTC,CASSPAGPSKTQYF
TRBJ1-5,TRBV7-2,NA,many,TGTGCCAGCAGCTTAGAGGCAGGGGTTCTTAGCAATCAGCCCCAGCATTTT,CASSLEAGVLSNQPQHF
TRBJ1-4,TRBV7-2,NA,many,TGTGCCAGCAGTCGAGACAGGAATGAAAAACTGTTTTTT,CASSRDRNEKLFF
TRBJ1-3,TRBV19,NA,NA,TGTGCCAGTAGTGCGGTGAGCTCTGGAAACACCACATATTTT,CASSAVSSGNTTYF
TRBJ1-6,TRBV20-1,NA,many,TGCAGTGCTAGAGGTCAGGGCTATAATTCACCCCTCCACTTT,CSARGQGYNSPLHF
TRBJ2-2,TRBV7-2,NA,few,TGTGCCAGCAGCCACCCCCTGACTGCCGGGGAGCTGTTTTTT,CASSHPLTAGELFF
TRBJ2-1,TRBV5-1,NA,few,TGCGCCAGCAGCCGCGGGGGCCGTTCCTACAATGAGCAGTTCTTC,CASSRGGRSYNEQFF
TRBJ2-1,TRBV12-5,TRBD2,few,TGTGCTAGTGGTTTGCTAGCGGGGGGAGGTGAGCAGTTCTTC,CASGLLAGGGEQFF
TRBJ2-1,TRBV5-1,TRBD1,many,TGCGCCAGCAGCGGGGGACAGAGCTCCTACAATGAGCAGTTCTTC,CASSGGQSSYNEQFF
TRBJ2-3,TRBV20-1,NA,few,TGCAGTGCCGCCGGGAGCACAGATACGCAGTATTTT,CSAAGSTDTQYF